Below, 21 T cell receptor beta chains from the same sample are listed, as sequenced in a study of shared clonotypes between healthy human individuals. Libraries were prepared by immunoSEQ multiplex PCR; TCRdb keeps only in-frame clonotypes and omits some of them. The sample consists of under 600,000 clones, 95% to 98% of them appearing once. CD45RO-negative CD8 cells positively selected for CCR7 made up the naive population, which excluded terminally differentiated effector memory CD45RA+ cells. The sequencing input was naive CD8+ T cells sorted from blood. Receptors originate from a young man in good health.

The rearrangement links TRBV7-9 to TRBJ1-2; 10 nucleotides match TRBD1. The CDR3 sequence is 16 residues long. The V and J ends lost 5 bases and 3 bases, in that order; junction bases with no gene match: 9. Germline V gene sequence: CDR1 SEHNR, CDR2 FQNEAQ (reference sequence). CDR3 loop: CASSPRDRGRDYGYTF. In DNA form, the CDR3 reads TGTGCCAGCAGCCCCCGGGACAGGGGACGGGACTATGGCTACACCTTC.

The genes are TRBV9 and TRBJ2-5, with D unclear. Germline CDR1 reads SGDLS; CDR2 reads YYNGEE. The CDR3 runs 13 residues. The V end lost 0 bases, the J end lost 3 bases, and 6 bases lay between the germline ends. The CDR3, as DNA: TGTGCCAGCAGCGTAGGTGCGAAAGAGACCCAGTACTTC. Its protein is CASSVGAKETQYF.

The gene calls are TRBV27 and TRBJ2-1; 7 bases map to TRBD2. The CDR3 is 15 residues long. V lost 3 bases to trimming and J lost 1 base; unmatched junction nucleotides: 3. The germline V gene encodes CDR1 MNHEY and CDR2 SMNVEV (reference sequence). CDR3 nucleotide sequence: TGTGCCAGCAGTTTTATCGGGGGGTCCTACAATGAGCAGTTCTTC. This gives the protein CASSFIGGSYNEQFF.

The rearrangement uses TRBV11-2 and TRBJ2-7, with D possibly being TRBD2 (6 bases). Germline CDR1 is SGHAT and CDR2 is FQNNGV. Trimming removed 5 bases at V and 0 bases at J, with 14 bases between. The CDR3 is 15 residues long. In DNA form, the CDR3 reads TGTGCCAGCAGCCCGATGGGAGGCCTCTCCTACGAGCAGTACTTC. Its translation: CASSPMGGLSYEQYF.

The CDR3 nucleotides read TGTGCCAGCTTCCTTAGGTCGGGCGGGAAAGATACGCAGTATTTT. It specifies CASFLRSGGKDTQYF. The rearrangement links TRBV11-2 to TRBJ2-3, with D possibly matching TRBD2 (6 bases). V was pared by 8 bases and J by 5 bases, with 20 bases between. Germline V gene sequence: CDR1 SGHAT, CDR2 FQNNGV. The CDR3 loop spans 15 amino acids.

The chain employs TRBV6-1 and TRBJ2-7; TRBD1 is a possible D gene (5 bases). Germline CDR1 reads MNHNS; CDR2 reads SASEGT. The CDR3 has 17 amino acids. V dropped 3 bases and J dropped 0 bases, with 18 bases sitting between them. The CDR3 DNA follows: TGTGCCAGCAGTGATCCCCAACCGCCAGGGCCCTCCTACGAGCAGTACTTC. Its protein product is CASSDPQPPGPSYEQYF.

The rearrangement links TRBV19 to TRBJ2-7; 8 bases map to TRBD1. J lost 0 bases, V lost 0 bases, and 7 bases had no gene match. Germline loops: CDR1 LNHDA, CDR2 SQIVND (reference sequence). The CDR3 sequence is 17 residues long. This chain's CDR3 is CASSIEPTGAGSYEQYF. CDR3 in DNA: TGTGCCAGTAGTATAGAACCGACAGGGGCCGGCTCCTACGAGCAGTACTTC. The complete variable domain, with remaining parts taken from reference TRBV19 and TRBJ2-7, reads DGGITQSPKYLFRKEGQNVTLSCEQNLNHDAMYWYRQDPGQGLRLIYYSQIVNDFQKGDIAEGYSVSREKKESFPLTVTSAQKNPTAFYLCASSIEPTGAGSYEQYFGPGTRLTVT.

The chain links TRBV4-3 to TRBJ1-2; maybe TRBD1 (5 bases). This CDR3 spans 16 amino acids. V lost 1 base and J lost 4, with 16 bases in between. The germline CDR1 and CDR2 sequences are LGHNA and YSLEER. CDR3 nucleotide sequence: TGCGCCAGCAGCCAAGGTTCGGGGGAAGGCGGCTATGGCTACACCTTC. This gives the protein CASSQGSGEGGYGYTF.

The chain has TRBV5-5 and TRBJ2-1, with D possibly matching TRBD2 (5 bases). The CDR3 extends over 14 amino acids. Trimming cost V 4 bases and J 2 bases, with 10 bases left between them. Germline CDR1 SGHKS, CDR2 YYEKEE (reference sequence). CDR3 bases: TGTGCCAGCAGCCCGAGCGGCGCCTACAATGAGCAGTTCTTC. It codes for CASSPSGAYNEQFF.

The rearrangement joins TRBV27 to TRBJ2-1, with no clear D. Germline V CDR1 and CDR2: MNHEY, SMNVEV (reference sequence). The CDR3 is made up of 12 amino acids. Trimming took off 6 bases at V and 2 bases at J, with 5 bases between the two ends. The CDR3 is CASSKPYNEQFF. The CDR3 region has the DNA TGTGCCAGCAGCAAACCCTACAATGAGCAGTTCTTC.

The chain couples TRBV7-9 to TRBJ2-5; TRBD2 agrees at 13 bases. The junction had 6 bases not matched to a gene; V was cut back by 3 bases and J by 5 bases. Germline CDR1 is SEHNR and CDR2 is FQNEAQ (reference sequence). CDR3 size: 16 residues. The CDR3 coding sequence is TGTGCCAGCAGCTTCGGACTAGCGGGAGTTAGGGAGACCCAGTACTTC. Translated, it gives CASSFGLAGVRETQYF.

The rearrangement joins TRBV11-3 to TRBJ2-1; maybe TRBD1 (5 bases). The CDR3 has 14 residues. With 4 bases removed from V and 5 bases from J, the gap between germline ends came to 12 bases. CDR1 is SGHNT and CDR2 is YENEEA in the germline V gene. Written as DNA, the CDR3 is TGTGCCAGCAGCTCCCGGACAAACAACAATGAGCAGTTCTTC. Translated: CASSSRTNNNEQFF.

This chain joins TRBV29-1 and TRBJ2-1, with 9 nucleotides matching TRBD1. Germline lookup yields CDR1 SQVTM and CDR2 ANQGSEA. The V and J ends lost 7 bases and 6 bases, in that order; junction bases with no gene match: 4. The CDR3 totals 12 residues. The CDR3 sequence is CSGGTGLNEQFF. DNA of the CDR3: TGCAGCGGCGGGACAGGGCTCAATGAGCAGTTCTTC.

The CDR3 here is CASSYWREHHEQYF. Written as DNA, the CDR3 is TGTGCCAGCAGTTACTGGCGGGAACACCACGAGCAGTACTTC. The rearrangement uses TRBV6-6 and TRBJ2-7; tentatively, D is TRBD2 (6 bases). The CDR3 spans 14 residues. The V end lost 1 base, the J end lost 5 bases, and 12 bases lay between the germline ends. Germline V lookup: CDR1 MNHNY, CDR2 SVGAGI (reference sequence).

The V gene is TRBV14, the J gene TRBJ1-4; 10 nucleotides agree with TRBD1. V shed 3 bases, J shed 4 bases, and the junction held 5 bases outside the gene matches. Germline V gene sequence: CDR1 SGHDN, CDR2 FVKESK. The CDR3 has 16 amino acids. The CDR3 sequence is CASSQTGTGDNEKLFF. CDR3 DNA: TGTGCCAGCAGCCAGACCGGGACAGGGGATAATGAAAAACTGTTTTTT.

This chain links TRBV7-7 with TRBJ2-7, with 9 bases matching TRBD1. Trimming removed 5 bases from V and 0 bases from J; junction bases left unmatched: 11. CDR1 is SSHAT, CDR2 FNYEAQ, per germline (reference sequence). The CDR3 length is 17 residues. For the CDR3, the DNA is TGTGCCAGCAGCCGCCGGGACAGGGTGACTAGCTCCTACGAGCAGTACTTC. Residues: CASSRRDRVTSSYEQYF.

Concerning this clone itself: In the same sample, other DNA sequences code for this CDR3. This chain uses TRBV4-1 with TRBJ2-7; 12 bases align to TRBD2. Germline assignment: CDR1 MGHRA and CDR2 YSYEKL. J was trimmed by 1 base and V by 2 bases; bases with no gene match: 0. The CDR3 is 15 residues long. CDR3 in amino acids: CASSQLAGGSYEQYF. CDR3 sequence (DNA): TGCGCCAGCAGCCAACTAGCGGGAGGGTCCTACGAGCAGTACTTC.

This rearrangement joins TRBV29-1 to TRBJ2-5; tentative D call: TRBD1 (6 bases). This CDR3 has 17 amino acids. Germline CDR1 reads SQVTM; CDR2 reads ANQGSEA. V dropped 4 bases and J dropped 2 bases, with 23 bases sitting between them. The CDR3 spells CSVVLLPFTGSQETQYF. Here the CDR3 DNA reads TGCAGCGTTGTGCTCCTCCCGTTTACAGGGAGTCAAGAGACCCAGTACTTC.

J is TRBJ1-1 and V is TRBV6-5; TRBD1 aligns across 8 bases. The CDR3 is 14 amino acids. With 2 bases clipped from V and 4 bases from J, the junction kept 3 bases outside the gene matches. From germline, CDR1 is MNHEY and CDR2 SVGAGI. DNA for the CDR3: TGTGCCAGCAGTTACACAGGGGGTAGCACTGAAGCTTTCTTT. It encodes CASSYTGGSTEAFF.

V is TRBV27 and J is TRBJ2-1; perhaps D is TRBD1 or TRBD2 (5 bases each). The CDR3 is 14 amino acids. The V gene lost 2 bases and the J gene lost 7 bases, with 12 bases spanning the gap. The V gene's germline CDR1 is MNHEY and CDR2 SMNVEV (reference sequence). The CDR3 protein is CASSLGGRRNEQFF. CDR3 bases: TGTGCCAGCAGTTTAGGGGGTAGAAGGAATGAGCAGTTCTTC.

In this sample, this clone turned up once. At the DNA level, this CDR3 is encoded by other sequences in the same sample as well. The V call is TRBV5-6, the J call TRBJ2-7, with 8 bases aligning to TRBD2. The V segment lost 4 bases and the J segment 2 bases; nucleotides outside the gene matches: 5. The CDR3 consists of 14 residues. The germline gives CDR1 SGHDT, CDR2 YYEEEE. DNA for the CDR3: TGTGCCAGCAGCCTCGGCGGGGGGCCCTACGAGCAGTACTTC. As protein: CASSLGGGPYEQYF.